The clone carrying this T cell receptor beta chain was seen a handful of times. At one end the junction does not follow the germline gene, possibly because of a read error. These data belong to a study of cytomegalovirus exposure and HLA in healthy donors. Across the study: From some 180 million T cells, an earlier analysis saw some 120 million unique TCR beta sequences.

The PCR made use of 60 Vbeta and 13 Jbeta primers. The assay was immunoSEQ multiplex PCR, and TCRdb's table has in-frame clones only and misses some. The table includes around 120,000 clones, roughly 79% detected once. The V gene's germline CDR1 is LNHDA and CDR2 SQIVND (reference sequence). This CDR3 spans 17 amino acids. The clonotype comes from a woman between 45 and 60 years old in good health and CMV-seronegative. Sequenced: PBMCs. The rearrangement links TRBV19 to TRBJ1-5; the match to TRBD1 covers 10 bases. This CDR3 is CASTTTGGPYSNQPQNF. Written as DNA, the CDR3 is TGTGCCAGTACTACGACAGGGGGCCCCTATAGCAATCAGCCCCAGAATTTT.